This TCR beta chain is drawn from a study of CD4 and CD8 cells across lung adenocarcinoma regions. Donors had localized lung adenocarcinoma, a non-small cell lung cancer. TCRdb analysed the PCR reads with MiXCR anew, one entry per CDR3 protein. Altogether some 20,000 distinct CDR3 sequences are present, about half being singletons, with the ten largest covering less than 20%. This clonotype was found many times. CDR3 length: 16 amino acids. V lost 1 base and J lost 6; bases outside the gene matches: 3. CDR1 is MGHRA and CDR2 is YSYEKL in the germline V gene. This TCR came from a male donor with lung adenocarcinoma. The CD4 and CD8 labels of this study may be unreliable. The gene calls are TRBV4-1 and TRBJ2-2; the match to TRBD2 covers 12 bases. The specimen sequenced was CD4+ T cells from the margin of a lung tumor. The CDR3 region has the DNA TGCGCCAGCAGCCAAGTTCTAGCGGGAGGGGCCGGGGAGCTGTTTTTT. This translates into CASSQVLAGGAGELFF.